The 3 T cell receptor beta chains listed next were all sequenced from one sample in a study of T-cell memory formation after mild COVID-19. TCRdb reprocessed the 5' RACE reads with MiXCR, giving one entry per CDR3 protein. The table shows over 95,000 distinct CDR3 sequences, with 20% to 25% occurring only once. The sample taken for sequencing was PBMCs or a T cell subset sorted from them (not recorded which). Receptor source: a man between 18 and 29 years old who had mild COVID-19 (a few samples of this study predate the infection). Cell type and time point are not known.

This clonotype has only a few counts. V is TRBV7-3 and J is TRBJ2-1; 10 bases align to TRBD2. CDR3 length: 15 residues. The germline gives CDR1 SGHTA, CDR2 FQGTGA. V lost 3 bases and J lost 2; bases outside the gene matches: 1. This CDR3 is CASSFSGGPYNEQFF. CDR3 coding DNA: TGTGCCAGCAGCTTTAGCGGGGGGCCCTACAATGAGCAGTTCTTC.

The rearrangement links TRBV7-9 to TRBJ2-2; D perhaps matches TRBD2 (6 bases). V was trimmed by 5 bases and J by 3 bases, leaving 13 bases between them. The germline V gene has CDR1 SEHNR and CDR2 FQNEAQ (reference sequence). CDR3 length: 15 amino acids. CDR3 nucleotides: TGTGCCAGCAGCGTCATGGGGAGGCACACCGGGGAGCTGTTTTTT. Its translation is CASSVMGRHTGELFF.

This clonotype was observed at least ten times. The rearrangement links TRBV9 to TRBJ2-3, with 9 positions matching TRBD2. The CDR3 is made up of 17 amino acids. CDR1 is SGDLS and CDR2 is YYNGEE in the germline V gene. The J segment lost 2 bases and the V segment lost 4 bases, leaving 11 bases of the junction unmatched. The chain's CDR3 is CASSPRGSGGPTDTQYF. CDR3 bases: TGTGCCAGCAGCCCCCGTGGTAGCGGGGGACCCACAGATACGCAGTATTTT.